This T cell receptor (beta chain) came from a study of cytomegalovirus exposure and HLA in healthy donors. Study background: Among the 300 to 400 donors who were genotyped, around 77% fell in the genetic ancestry cluster that is associated with self-reported Caucasian donors.

Donors sampled were nominally healthy, though unrecorded immune exposures were likely. Note on this clone: The antigen is undetermined.

The primer mix had 60 Vbeta and 13 Jbeta primers. The protocol was immunoSEQ multiplex PCR, while the TCRdb copy is restricted to in-frame clones and leaves out a portion. The sample lists roughly 150,000 clones; approximately 9% were seen once. General study findings and limits: Most CMV-associated TCR beta chains were later found to appear HLA-restricted. In a later analysis, at a false discovery rate of 0.05, roughly 16,000 TCR beta sequences matched HLA alleles.

The TCR sequence derives from a male donor in good health and CMV-seronegative. Sequenced: PBMCs.

Written as DNA, the CDR3 is TGTGCCAGCAGCCAAGATACGACTAGCGGGAGCCCCTACAATGAGCAGTTCTTC. Translation gives CASSQDTTSGSPYNEQFF. The rearrangement uses TRBV4-2 and TRBJ2-1; 12 nucleotides align to TRBD2. This CDR3 is built from 18 residues. V trimming: 0 bases; J trimming: 2 bases; junction bases outside the gene matches: 5. The germline V gene has CDR1 LGHNA and CDR2 YNFKEQ.